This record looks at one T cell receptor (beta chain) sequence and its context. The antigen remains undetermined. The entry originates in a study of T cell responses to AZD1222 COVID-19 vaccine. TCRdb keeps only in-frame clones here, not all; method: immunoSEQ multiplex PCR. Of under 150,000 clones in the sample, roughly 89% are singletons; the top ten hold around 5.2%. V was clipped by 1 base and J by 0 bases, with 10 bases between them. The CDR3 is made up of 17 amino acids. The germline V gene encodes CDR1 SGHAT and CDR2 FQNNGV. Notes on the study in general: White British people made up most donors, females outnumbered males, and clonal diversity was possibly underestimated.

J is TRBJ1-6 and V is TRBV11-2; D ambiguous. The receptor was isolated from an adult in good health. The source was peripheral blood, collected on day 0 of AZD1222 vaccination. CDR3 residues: CASSLGKAGSYNSPLHF. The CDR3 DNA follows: TGTGCCAGCAGCTTAGGGAAAGCGGGCTCCTATAATTCACCCCTCCACTTT.